This passage covers 18 T cell receptor beta chains from one sample sequenced in a study of PD-L1 blockade in urothelial cancer. Assay: immunoSEQ multiplex PCR; the TCRdb copy retains only in-frame clones and omits some. The sample holds some 71,000 clones, approximately 86% seen once. Time point noted: pretreatment peripheral blood. The sample here was PBMCs, taken around atezolizumab (anti-PD-L1) treatment. The origin of the receptors is a man aged 55-75 years with urothelial cancer.

The rearrangement joins TRBV9 to TRBJ2-7; 9 positions agree with TRBD1. Germline V gives CDR1 SGDLS, CDR2 YYNGEE. Trimming took 4 bases from V and 6 from J; bases not matched to a gene: 8. This CDR3 comprises 14 residues. The CDR3 coding sequence is TGTGCCAGCAGCCTGGGACAGGGTAGCGGCGAGCAGTACTTC. Translated: CASSLGQGSGEQYF. The full variable domain, completed using reference TRBV9 and TRBJ2-7, is DSGVTQTPKHLITATGQRVTLRCSPRSGDLSVYWYQQSLDQGLQFLIQYYNGEERAKGNILERFSAQQFPDLHSELNLSSLELGDSALYFCASSLGQGSGEQYFGPGTRLTVT.

This clone was observed a single time. The V and J genes are TRBV5-6 and TRBJ2-3; D possibly corresponds to TRBD1 (5 bases). The CDR3 loop spans 15 amino acids. Germline CDR1 reads SGHDT; CDR2 reads YYEEEE. Trimming pared 5 bases from V and 0 bases from J, leaving 13 bases between. Written as DNA, the CDR3 is TGTGCCAGCAGTTTTGACAGCGCTAGCACAGATACGCAGTATTTT. This translates into CASSFDSASTDTQYF.

The chain has TRBV30 and TRBJ2-7; D is unresolved. The CDR3 extends over 15 amino acids. The germline V and J ends were trimmed by 0 bases and 0 bases, with 12 bases remaining between them. CDR1 and CDR2 from the germline V gene are GTSNPN and SVGIG (reference sequence). In DNA, the CDR3 is TGTGCCTGGAGTGTACCAGGTCTGACCTCCTACGAGCAGTACTTC. It specifies CAWSVPGLTSYEQYF.

CDR3 DNA sequence: TGTGCCACCAGCAGAGATCTAGGGGGCGGTGAAAAACTGTTTTTT. Translated: CATSRDLGGGEKLFF. The chain carries TRBV15 and TRBJ1-4; TRBD1 agrees at 7 bases. Per germline, CDR1 LNHNV and CDR2 YYDKDF (reference sequence). The CDR3 is 15 residues long. The J segment lost 7 bases and the V segment lost 0 bases, leaving 5 bases of the junction unmatched.

The chain couples TRBV18 to TRBJ1-5; 7 bases are a match to TRBD1. J lost 5 bases, V lost 3 bases, and 4 bases had no gene match. This CDR3 is 14 amino acids long. Germline CDR1 and CDR2: KGHSH and LQKENI. The CDR3 DNA reads as TGTGCCAGCTCACCTCGACAGGGTGATCAGCCCCAGCATTTT. This sequence encodes CASSPRQGDQPQHF.

V usage is TRBV25-1 and J usage is TRBJ1-4; possible D gene TRBD1, 5 bases. This CDR3 comprises 13 residues. Trimming stripped 4 bases from V and 10 bases from J, with 13 bases between. Looked up from germline, CDR1 is MGHDK and CDR2 is SYGVNS. The CDR3 is CASSATGEAKLFF. Here the CDR3 DNA reads TGTGCCAGCAGTGCCACAGGTGAAGCAAAACTGTTTTTT.

V is TRBV7-2 and J is TRBJ2-5; 13 nucleotides agree with TRBD2. Germline V gene data show CDR1 as SGHTA and CDR2 as FQGNSA. Germline trimming cut 2 bases from V and 4 bases from J; bases unmatched to any gene: 4. The CDR3 loop spans 16 amino acids. The CDR3 loop reads CASSLRLAGGGETQYF. The DNA of the CDR3 is TGTGCCAGCAGCTTACGACTAGCGGGGGGTGGAGAGACCCAGTACTTC.

This clone was counted between two and nine times. The chain combines TRBV4-2 with TRBJ2-3, with 12 positions matching TRBD2. There are 20 residues in the CDR3. Germline V gene lookup returns CDR1 LGHNA and CDR2 YNFKEQ. With V trimmed by 1 base and J by 0 bases, 11 bases remained unmatched. This chain's CDR3 is CASSQAPSGGVSSSTDTQYF. The CDR3 DNA follows: TGTGCCAGCAGCCAAGCGCCTAGCGGGGGGGTTTCGTCTAGCACAGATACGCAGTATTTT.

Details on this clone: This sample also contains other DNA sequences that code for the same CDR3. This chain joins TRBV7-9 and TRBJ1-4; 12 nucleotides align to TRBD1. The CDR3 is 13 residues long. Trimming removed 5 bases from V and 9 bases from J; junction bases left unmatched: 1. The germline gives CDR1 SEHNR, CDR2 FQNEAQ (reference sequence). The CDR3 nucleotides read TGTGCCAGCAGCCGGGACAGGGGGCAAAAACTGTTTTTT. Its protein is CASSRDRGQKLFF.

V gene TRBV9 combines with J gene TRBJ1-5; no definite D call. The CDR3 contains 14 residues. Trimming stripped 0 bases from V and 8 bases from J, with 12 bases between. Germline V gene data show CDR1 as SGDLS and CDR2 as YYNGEE. The CDR3 sequence: CASSVAGGSEPQHF. CDR3 DNA sequence: TGTGCCAGCAGCGTAGCCGGCGGGTCCGAGCCCCAGCATTTT.

This clone is medium-sized by share. This chain joins TRBV5-1 and TRBJ2-7; D is perhaps TRBD1 (6 bases). Trimming removed 0 bases at V and 7 bases at J, with 11 bases between. This CDR3 is built from 13 residues. Germline CDR1 reads SGHRS; CDR2 reads YFSETQ. CDR3 in amino acids: CASSLGTEGEQYF. The CDR3, as DNA: TGCGCCAGCAGCTTGGGGACAGAGGGAGAGCAGTACTTC.

The table lists this clone with a few counts. The chain joins TRBV20-1 to TRBJ2-3; D call uncertain. Germline CDR1 and CDR2: DFQATT and SNEGSKA (reference sequence). The germline V and J ends were trimmed by 5 bases and 4 bases, with 7 bases remaining between them. The length of the CDR3 is 11 residues. The CDR3 sequence is CSAELADTQYF. CDR3 DNA: TGCAGTGCTGAGTTGGCAGATACGCAGTATTTT.

V usage is TRBV6-6 and J usage is TRBJ2-7; 7 bases map to TRBD1. The CDR3 spans 14 residues. V was clipped by 6 bases and J by 0 bases; unmatched bases: 5. The germline CDR1 and CDR2 sequences are MNHNY and SVGAGI (reference sequence). In nucleotides, the CDR3 is TGTGCCAGCAGGGGACAGCGCAGCTCCTACGAGCAGTACTTC. This sequence encodes CASRGQRSSYEQYF.

V gene TRBV6-6 combines with J gene TRBJ2-3, with D possibly TRBD2 on 7 matching bases. Germline loops: CDR1 MNHNY, CDR2 SVGAGI (reference sequence). The V end lost 2 bases, the J end lost 3 bases, and 12 bases lay between the germline ends. The CDR3 runs to 15 residues. The CDR3 region has the DNA TGTGCCAGCAGTTACAGGGGGGGCCGAACAGATACGCAGTATTTT. It yields the protein CASSYRGGRTDTQYF.

The chain uses TRBV30 and TRBJ1-3, with D hard to call. CDR3 length equals 11 residues. Deletions cut 1 base from V and 7 bases from J, with 5 bases between. Germline V lookup: CDR1 GTSNPN, CDR2 SVGIG (reference sequence). The CDR3 nucleotides read TGTGCCTGGAGTGAGAGGAACACCATATATTTT. Translated: CAWSERNTIYF.

V usage is TRBV6-5 and J usage is TRBJ1-3, with 9 bases that match TRBD1. Trimming took 6 bases from V and 3 from J; bases not matched to a gene: 6. The length of the CDR3 is 15 residues. The V gene's germline CDR1 is MNHEY and CDR2 SVGAGI. DNA of the CDR3: TGTGCCAGCAGGGGACAGGGTCTCTATGGAAACACCATATATTTT. Translation gives CASRGQGLYGNTIYF.

The chain's CDR3 is CASSLITSGGYEQYF. Here the CDR3 DNA reads TGTGCCAGCAGCTTAATCACGAGCGGGGGCTACGAGCAGTACTTC. The chain recombines TRBV11-2 with TRBJ2-7; TRBD2 aligns across 8 bases. The germline V gene encodes CDR1 SGHAT and CDR2 FQNNGV. The CDR3 runs 15 residues. Germline trimming cut 2 bases from V and 3 bases from J; bases unmatched to any gene: 6. Full variable domain (remainder filled in from reference TRBV11-2 and TRBJ2-7): EAGVAQSPRYKIIEKRQSVAFWCNPISGHATLYWYQQILGQGPKLLIQFQNNGVVDDSQLPKDRFSAERLKGVDSTLKIQPAKLEDSAVYLCASSLITSGGYEQYFGPGTRLTVT.

The V and J genes are TRBV30 and TRBJ2-1, with a possible D match to TRBD1 (6 bases). The CDR3 sequence is 12 residues long. Per the germline V gene, CDR1 is GTSNPN and CDR2 is SVGIG (reference sequence). V was clipped by 2 bases and J by 9 bases, with 11 bases between them. CDR3 coding DNA: TGTGCCTGGAGTACACAGGGCCGTGAGCAGTTCTTC. Translated, it gives CAWSTQGREQFF.